Listed below are T cell receptor beta chains from one sample, sequenced in a study of blood T cell repertoires in COVID-19. The table came from immunoSEQ multiplex PCR; TCRdb's copy has only in-frame clones and leaves some out. Of under 200,000 clones listed, around nine tenths were seen once; the top ten hold approximately 10%. Sequenced input: peripheral blood. Receptors were obtained from a woman in her sixties or seventies with COVID-19, enrolled during active disease. The CDR3 runs from the conserved cysteine through the conserved F or W. The order of the fields is D gene, J gene, clone size, V gene, CDR3 DNA, CDR3 protein. The D gene is left open where the match is weak. Clone sizes are given selectively: once, few, many, or a class where the clone is expanded.

>NA|TRBJ1-5|NA|TRBV30
TGTGCCTGGAGTACGGGGTCTCAGCCCCAGCATTTT
CAWSTGSQPQHF
>NA|TRBJ2-7|NA|TRBV19
TGTGCCAGTAGTTCCCTCGGGACTCGGGGCTCCTACGAGCAGTACTTC
CASSSLGTRGSYEQYF
>NA|TRBJ2-7|NA|TRBV18
TGTGCCAGCTCACTGGATAGCGGAACTTACGAGCAGTACTTC
CASSLDSGTYEQYF
>TRBD1|TRBJ1-1|NA|TRBV28
TGTGCCAGCAGTCAGACAGGGGGCACTGAAGCTTTCTTT
CASSQTGGTEAFF
>NA|TRBJ2-7|NA|TRBV6-5
TGTGCCAGCATTTCAGGAGGACGAACCTACGAGCAGTACTTC
CASISGGRTYEQYF
>NA|TRBJ2-2|NA|TRBV18
TGTGCCAGCTCACCACCTGGGGGCACAGGGGAGCTGTTTTTT
CASSPPGGTGELFF
>NA|TRBJ1-1|NA|TRBV7-9
TGTGCCAGCAGCTTACAACGAGACACTGAAGCTTTCTTT
CASSLQRDTEAFF
>TRBD1|TRBJ1-5|NA|TRBV19
TGTGCCAGTAGAAAAGGGACAGTCGATAATCAGCCCCAGCATTTT
CASRKGTVDNQPQHF
>NA|TRBJ1-2|NA|TRBV6-6
TGTGCCAGCAGTCCAGGGAACTATGGCTACACCTTC
CASSPGNYGYTF
>TRBD1|TRBJ1-5|NA|TRBV27
TGTGCCAGCAGTTTATCGGGACAGAAAAATCAGCCCCAGCATTTT
CASSLSGQKNQPQHF
>NA|TRBJ2-6|NA|TRBV19
TGTGCCAGTCAGGTGAGCTCTGGGGCCAACGTCCTGACTTTC
CASQVSSGANVLTF
>NA|TRBJ2-5|NA|TRBV5-4
TGTGCCAGCAGCTTGAGAGCCAGGGGGGAAGAGACCCAGTACTTC
CASSLRARGEETQYF
>NA|TRBJ1-1|NA|TRBV2
TGTGCCAGCAGCCAAAGACAGGTTACGATGAACACTGAAGCTTTCTTT
CASSQRQVTMNTEAFF
>NA|TRBJ2-5|once|TRBV14
TGTGCCAGCAGCCAGGGGACACTGGGAGAGACCCAGTACTTC
CASSQGTLGETQYF
>NA|TRBJ1-4|NA|TRBV27
TGTGCCAGCAGTTTAAACGGGGGACTATATGAAAAACTGTTTTTT
CASSLNGGLYEKLFF
>NA|TRBJ1-1|NA|TRBV19
TGTGCCAGTAGTGTACAGGGAACAATCATGAACACTGAAGCTTTCTTT
CASSVQGTIMNTEAFF